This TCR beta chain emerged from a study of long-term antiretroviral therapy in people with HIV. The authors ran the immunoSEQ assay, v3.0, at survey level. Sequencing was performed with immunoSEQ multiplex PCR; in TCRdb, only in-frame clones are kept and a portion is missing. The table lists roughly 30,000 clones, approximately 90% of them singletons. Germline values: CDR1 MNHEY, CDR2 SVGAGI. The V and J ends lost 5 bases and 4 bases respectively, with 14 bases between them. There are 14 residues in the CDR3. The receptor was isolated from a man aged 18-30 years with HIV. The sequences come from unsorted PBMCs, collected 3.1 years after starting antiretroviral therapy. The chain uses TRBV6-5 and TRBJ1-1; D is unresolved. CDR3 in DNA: TGTGCCAGCAGTGATCGCAAGTTCTTCACTGAAGCTTTCTTT. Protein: CASSDRKFFTEAFF.